This T cell receptor (beta chain) was identified during a study of tumor-infiltrating lymphocytes in primary liver carcinoma. About the study: Sample counts of productive TCRbeta reads spanned roughly 3.5 to 7.13 million; these counts were similar across tissue types.

The CDR3 spans 15 residues. V shed 9 bases and J shed 4 bases, with 20 bases lying between them. The germline V gene has CDR1 SGHRS and CDR2 YFSETQ. Note on this clonotype: As yet, its antigen is unknown.

Taking about 17-31 mg of unsorted bulk tissue, the authors co-extracted RNA and DNA. Surgical resection was the treatment these patients received for primary liver carcinoma. Findings and limits, study-wide: Tumors had a significantly higher top-250-clone fraction than blood (p = 0.039). Between tumor regions, pairs overlapped more than tumor-adjacent and tumor-blood pairs did.

From 500 ng of total RNA, TCR beta-specific cDNA was reverse-transcribed using a constant-region primer. Modified slightly, ARM-PCR produced TCR beta libraries over three nested multiplex PCR rounds. The opening two PCR rounds, around 9 cycles each, paired TRBV1-TRBV30 forward primers with a C-beta reverse primer. TCRdb re-derived calls from the multiplex PCR reads in MiXCR, one entry per CDR3 protein. The data show about 120,000 distinct CDR3 sequences, less than 80% seen once. Material for sequencing was liver tumor tissue from sampling region 1. Subset noted: tumor region T1, superior pole. The V and J genes are TRBV5-1 and TRBJ2-1; D not resolved. The clonotype comes from a woman aged 60-75 years with primary liver carcinoma and hepatitis B virus infection. DNA of the CDR3: TGCGCCACCAGTTCCTCCGGGCCAAATTACAATGAGCAGTTCTTC. Protein sequence: CATSSSGPNYNEQFF.